This record looks at one TCR beta chain sequence and its context. Its antigen is currently not known. Base qualities are not at hand, and no much larger clone is one base apart. Every donor was a healthy Caucasian. The researchers also sequenced three unrelated adults who were not twins: a male aged 18 to 30, a male aged 50 to 60, and a female aged 50 to 60. Miltenyi CD45RO+ enrichment and human naive T-cell isolation kits were used to isolate memory (CD45RO+) and naive T cells from PBMC. The CDR3 measures 16 amino acids from cysteine to phenylalanine. Here the CDR3 DNA is all that survives: 48 bases in frame from base 1. Trimming takes 5 bases off V and 2 bases off J; junction bases not matched to a gene: 8. Sequences MNHNS (CDR1) and SASEGT (CDR2) are obtained from the germline V gene. This sample stems from a study of identical twins (dated by TCRdb to the mid-2010s). For the wider study: To test whether fetal clonotypes persist, this study deep-sequenced TCR alpha and beta repertoires from monozygotic twins, from unrelated adults of various ages, and from cord blood. To rule out contamination, replicate twin experiments were performed at different times with different library preparation protocols. Study-level results and caveats: Compared with coincidental sharing between unrelated individuals, out-of-frame TCR alpha sequences shared between twins showed an excess of sequences with low generation probability. Invariant T cells such as MAIT and iNKT could partly confound zero-insertion analyses, though diverse VJ usage argued against this for most clonotypes. Because the same donors could not be followed over many years, the conclusions relied on cross-sectional statistical analysis. In beta out-of-frame sequences, excess twin sharing was weaker, because having fewer shared sequences lowered the signal-to-noise ratio. Abundant cord blood beta clonotypes had fewer insertions, young adult naive repertoires showed a similar but weaker trend, and memory repertoires showed no such trend. In monozygotic twins, recombination models systematically underestimated out-of-frame TCR alpha sharing, but the models matched the sharing seen between unrelated individuals.

The protocol used for the library was 5' RACE. Sequenced using an Illumina HiSeq 2000. A universal primer binding site was added through template switching, and the final cDNA carried a unique molecular identifier so that TCR cDNA molecules could be counted accurately. Specific primers in the conserved constant-segment region were used to synthesize first-strand cDNA for the TCR alpha and beta chains. To control for contamination, every cDNA library was double barcoded, receiving both a SMART-Mk sample barcode and Illumina barcodes. TruSeq adapter sequences along with Illumina sample barcodes were introduced in two successive PCR steps. TCR alpha and beta cDNA libraries were sequenced on the Illumina HiSeq platform with custom primers. The original pipeline was this. MiGEC was used to process raw reads and extract unique molecular identifiers, and MiXCR was used to find CDR3 positions. Recombination models were inferred per individual with the repgenHMM and IGoR tools using an EM algorithm. The analysis of shared clonotypes was done with the tcR package in R, with sharing normalized by the product of cloneset sizes. To study raw recombination without the effects of thymic and clonal selection, out-of-frame nonproductive sequences were analyzed. In-frame beta chains were kept once TCRdb had trimmed the public reads at Q25 with fastp and called clones with MiXCR. Merged by CDR3 protein, the rows form single entries marked with the most common genes and DNA. The authors' filters were not applied to this entry. This sample has around 670,000 distinct CDR3 sequences in its table, and less than 7% of those were observed once. The top ten clones comprise approximately 1.6% of the sample.

The origin of this receptor is a man between 18 and 29 years old in good health. The source material was naive T cells sorted from blood. What this sample's cell subset or site label stands for: cells isolated with a human naive T-cell isolation kit. This chain joins TRBV6-1 to TRBJ2-2; a stretch of 7 junction bases matches TRBD1. CDR3 protein: CASSTPGQRNTGELFF. The base sequence is TGTGCCAGCAGTACCCCGGGACAGAGAAACACCGGGGAGCTGTTTTTT.